The 16 T cell receptor beta chains below all came from one sample that was sequenced in a study of blood T cell repertoires in COVID-19. Sequencing used immunoSEQ multiplex PCR; TCRdb keeps in-frame clones, though not all of them. The sample shows some 160,000 clones, around four fifths of them seen only once. Sequenced: peripheral blood. The source of these receptors is a woman in her seventies who had recovered from COVID-19.

This chain connects TRBV18 to TRBJ2-1, with D possibly TRBD1 on 5 matching bases. The V and J ends lost 2 bases and 6 bases respectively, with 5 bases between them. The CDR3 extends over 12 amino acids. Germline-derived CDR1 and CDR2 are KGHSH and LQKENI. The CDR3 here is CASSPGANEQFF. For the CDR3, the DNA is TGTGCCAGCTCACCAGGGGCCAATGAGCAGTTCTTC. Full variable domain (missing parts from reference TRBV18 and TRBJ2-1): NAGVMQNPRHLVRRRGQEARLRCSPMKGHSHVYWYRQLPEEGLKFMVYLQKENIIDESGMPKERFSAEFPKEGPSILRIQQVVRGDSAAYFCASSPGANEQFFGPGTRLTVL.

This chain joins TRBV7-6 and TRBJ1-6, with 9 nucleotides matching TRBD1. J was trimmed by 9 bases and V by 4 bases; bases with no gene match: 7. This CDR3 is built from 15 residues. CDR1 and CDR2 (germline): SGHVS, FNYEAQ. CDR3 DNA: TGTGCCAGCAGCTCAGGGGAACAGGGGGCTTCACCCCTCCACTTT. This encodes CASSSGEQGASPLHF. Complete variable domain (other parts from reference TRBV7-6 and TRBJ1-6): GAGVSQSPRYKVTKRGQDVALRCDPISGHVSLYWYRQALGQGPEFLTYFNYEAQQDKSGLPNDRFSAERPEGSISTLTIQRTEQRDSAMYRCASSSGEQGASPLHFGNGTRLTVT.

This chain links TRBV9 with TRBJ1-5; D ambiguous. Trimming cost V 0 bases and J 4 bases, with 8 bases left between them. Germline-derived CDR1 and CDR2 are SGDLS and YYNGEE. This CDR3 comprises 14 residues. The CDR3 is CASSVGWQNQPQHF. In nucleotides, the CDR3 is TGTGCCAGCAGCGTAGGGTGGCAGAATCAGCCCCAGCATTTT.

The CDR3 loop reads CASSLDRGNQPQHF. Written as DNA, the CDR3 is TGTGCCAGCAGCTTGGACAGGGGCAATCAGCCCCAGCATTTT. This chain uses TRBV7-3 with TRBJ1-5; 8 bases are a match to TRBD1. Per germline, CDR1 SGHTA and CDR2 FQGTGA. The CDR3 length is 14 residues. The V segment lost 3 bases and the J segment 2 bases; nucleotides outside the gene matches: 0.

This clone occurred once. CDR3 region: CASRAIYEQYF. CDR3 coding DNA: TGTGCCAGCAGAGCTATCTACGAGCAGTACTTC. This chain connects TRBV2 to TRBJ2-7; no firm D call. The CDR3 contains 11 residues. Trimming removed 6 bases at V and 3 bases at J, with 6 bases between. Germline V gene lookup returns CDR1 SNHLY and CDR2 FYNNEI.

This clone was counted between two and nine times. V gene TRBV4-2 combines with J gene TRBJ1-1; 12 bases line up with TRBD1. Per germline, CDR1 LGHNA and CDR2 YNFKEQ. The V segment lost 1 base and the J segment 1 base; nucleotides outside the gene matches: 10. CDR3 length: 19 residues. This CDR3 is CASSQGIPGQGAWNTEAFF. The CDR3 nucleotides are TGTGCCAGCAGCCAAGGTATCCCGGGACAGGGGGCTTGGAACACTGAAGCTTTCTTT.

The gene calls are TRBV5-1 and TRBJ2-5; D not resolved. This CDR3 is built from 12 residues. Trimming removed 4 bases from V and 1 base from J, with 5 bases in between. CDR1 and CDR2 from the germline V gene are SGHRS and YFSETQ. CDR3: CASSPLQETQYF. The CDR3, as DNA: TGCGCCAGCAGCCCCCTCCAAGAGACCCAGTACTTC.

The V gene is TRBV28, the J gene TRBJ1-2, with D unclear. This CDR3 contains 11 residues. Trimming removed 1 base from V and 7 bases from J, with 4 bases in between. CDR1 is MDHEN, CDR2 SYDVKM, per germline. The CDR3 is CASSLSRGYTF. The DNA of the CDR3 is TGTGCCAGCAGTTTATCTCGTGGCTACACCTTC.

This rearrangement joins TRBV9 to TRBJ1-2, with 8 bases matching TRBD1. V shed 3 bases and J 4 bases; nucleotides not matched to a gene: 5. CDR3 length: 14 residues. Germline loops: CDR1 SGDLS, CDR2 YYNGEE. The chain's CDR3 is CASSARTGSYGYTF. CDR3 DNA sequence: TGTGCCAGCAGCGCTAGGACAGGGTCCTATGGCTACACCTTC.

This clone appeared a single time. This sequence joins TRBV19 and TRBJ2-2, with a weak D call TRBD2 (5 bases). This CDR3 contains 15 residues. Deletions cut 4 bases from V and 8 bases from J, with 17 bases between. Germline values: CDR1 LNHDA, CDR2 SQIVND (reference sequence). CDR3 amino acids: CASSKEAPEWGELFF. In DNA, the CDR3 is TGTGCCAGTAGTAAGGAGGCCCCTGAATGGGGGGAGCTGTTTTTT.

This rearrangement joins TRBV5-1 to TRBJ2-7, with 9 bases identical to TRBD2. V lost 0 bases to trimming and J lost 7 bases; unmatched junction nucleotides: 8. Germline-derived CDR1 and CDR2 are SGHRS and YFSETQ. The CDR3 runs 15 residues. CDR3 DNA sequence: TGCGCCAGCAGCTTGGGCGCGGGGGGGCTTCGGGAGCAGTACTTC. It encodes CASSLGAGGLREQYF.

This clone was detected only once. The chain employs TRBV12-3 or TRBV12-4 and TRBJ2-5; perhaps TRBD1 as D (5 bases). V shed 5 bases and J shed 12 bases, with 16 bases lying between them. The CDR3 runs to 12 residues. The CDR3 loop reads CASSQGHSLKYF. CDR3 bases: TGTGCCAGCAGTCAAGGACACTCGCTGAAGTACTTC.

The chain links TRBV5-1 to TRBJ2-7; TRBD1 aligns across 7 bases. V lost 1 base to trimming and J lost 3 bases; unmatched junction nucleotides: 25. Germline V gene data show CDR1 as SGHRS and CDR2 as YFSETQ. The CDR3 is 21 residues long. CDR3 in DNA: TGCGCCAGCAGCTTGAAAACTTCCTCACTTACATCCGGGACAGCGTTCTACGAGCAGTACTTC. Translated, it gives CASSLKTSSLTSGTAFYEQYF.

The chain links TRBV5-4 to TRBJ2-3, with D perhaps TRBD2 (6 bases). The germline gives CDR1 SGHNT, CDR2 YYREEE (reference sequence). V was trimmed by 5 bases and J by 2 bases, leaving 15 bases between them. The CDR3 runs 15 residues. The CDR3 sequence: CASRRTGVPTDTQYF. The CDR3 region has the DNA TGTGCCAGCAGGAGAACGGGGGTCCCCACAGATACGCAGTATTTT.

The gene calls are TRBV5-1 and TRBJ2-5; D gene ambiguous. CDR3 length equals 13 residues. V was trimmed by 1 base and J by 5 bases, leaving 9 bases between them. Germline CDR1 is SGHRS and CDR2 is YFSETQ. The CDR3 reads CASSLLVGETQYF. The DNA for the CDR3 is TGCGCCAGCAGCTTGTTAGTCGGGGAGACCCAGTACTTC.

J is TRBJ1-1 and V is TRBV5-1; tentatively, D is TRBD1 (6 bases). V was clipped by 2 bases and J by 7 bases, with 12 bases between them. Germline CDR1 is SGHRS and CDR2 is YFSETQ. The CDR3 is 13 amino acids. The CDR3 region is CASSFTGLGEAFF. The CDR3 DNA sequence: TGCGCCAGCAGCTTCACAGGGTTGGGTGAAGCTTTCTTT.